Here is one T cell receptor beta chain with its context. The table came from immunoSEQ multiplex PCR; TCRdb's copy has only in-frame clones and leaves some out. This repertoire shows some 74,000 clones, around 86% found once; its top ten account for about 0.57%. This specimen belongs to a study of OX40 agonist ivuxolimab in advanced cancers. Overall study context: While on treatment, patients had intravenous ivuxolimab at 0.01 to 10 mg/kg every 2 weeks.

The V gene's germline CDR1 is SGHTA and CDR2 FQGNSA. The CDR3 is 16 residues long. Losses at the gene ends were 1 base for V and 2 bases for J; bases not matched to a gene: 8. The material sequenced was CD4+ or CD8+ T cells sorted from blood, taken in a trial of the OX40 agonist ivuxolimab. This sequence originates from an adult with an advanced solid tumor such as melanoma, head and neck, liver or kidney cancer. The chain joins TRBV7-2 to TRBJ2-7, with TRBD2 matching over 7 bases. The CDR3 loop is CASSLVSTGGPYEQYF. CDR3 in DNA: TGTGCCAGCAGCTTAGTGTCAACGGGAGGACCCTACGAGCAGTACTTC. The full variable domain, with the rest looked up from reference TRBV7-2 and TRBJ2-7, is GAGVSQSPSNKVTEKGKDVELRCDPISGHTALYWYRQSLGQGLEFLIYFQGNSAPDKSGLPSDRFSAERTGGSVSTLTIQRTQQEDSAVYLCASSLVSTGGPYEQYFGPGTRLTVT.